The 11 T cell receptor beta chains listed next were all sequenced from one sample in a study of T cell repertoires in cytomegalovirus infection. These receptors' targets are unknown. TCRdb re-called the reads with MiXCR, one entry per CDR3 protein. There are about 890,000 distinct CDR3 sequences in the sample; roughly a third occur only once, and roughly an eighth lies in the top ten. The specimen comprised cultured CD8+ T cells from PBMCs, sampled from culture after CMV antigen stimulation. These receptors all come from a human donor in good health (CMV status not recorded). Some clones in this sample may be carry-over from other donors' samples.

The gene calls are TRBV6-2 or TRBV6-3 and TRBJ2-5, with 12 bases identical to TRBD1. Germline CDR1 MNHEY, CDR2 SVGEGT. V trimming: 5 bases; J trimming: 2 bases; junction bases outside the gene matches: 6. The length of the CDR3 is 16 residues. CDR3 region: CASSLRDRGRQETQYF. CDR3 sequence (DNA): TGTGCCAGCAGTCTCCGGGACAGGGGGCGGCAAGAGACCCAGTACTTC.

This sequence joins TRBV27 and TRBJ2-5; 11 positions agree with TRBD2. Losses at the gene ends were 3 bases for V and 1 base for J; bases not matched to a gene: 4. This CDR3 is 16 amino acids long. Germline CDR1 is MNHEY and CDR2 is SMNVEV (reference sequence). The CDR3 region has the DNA TGTGCCAGCAGTTTTATAGCGGGGGGGTCCCAAGAGACCCAGTACTTC. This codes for CASSFIAGGSQETQYF.

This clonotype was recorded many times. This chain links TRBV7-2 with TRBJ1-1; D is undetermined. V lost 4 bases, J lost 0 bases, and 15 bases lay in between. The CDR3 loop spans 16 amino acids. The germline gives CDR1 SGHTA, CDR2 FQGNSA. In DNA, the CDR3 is TGTGCCAGCAGCTCAGGTGGGGTGAGGATGAACACTGAAGCTTTCTTT. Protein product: CASSSGGVRMNTEAFF.

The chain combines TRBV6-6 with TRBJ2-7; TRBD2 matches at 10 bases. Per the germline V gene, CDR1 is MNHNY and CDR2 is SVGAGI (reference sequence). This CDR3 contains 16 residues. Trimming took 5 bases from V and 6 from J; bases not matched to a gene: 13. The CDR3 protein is CASSLLAGVNEGEQYV. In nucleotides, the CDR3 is TGTGCCAGCAGTCTTCTAGCGGGGGTTAACGAAGGCGAGCAGTACGTC.

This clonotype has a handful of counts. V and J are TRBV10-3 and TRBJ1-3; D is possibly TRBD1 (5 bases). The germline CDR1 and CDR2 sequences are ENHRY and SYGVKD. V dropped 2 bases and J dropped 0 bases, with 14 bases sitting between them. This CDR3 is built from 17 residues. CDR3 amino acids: CAISEGKGAISGNTIYF. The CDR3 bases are TGTGCCATCAGTGAGGGAAAAGGGGCGATCTCTGGAAACACCATATATTTT.

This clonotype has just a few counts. Here the CDR3 DNA reads TGTGCCAGCTTCGGACGGTCGGAGATAGAGACCCAGTACTTC. It is translated as CASFGRSEIETQYF. The chain carries TRBV18 and TRBJ2-5; D gene unclear. Germline V CDR1 and CDR2: KGHSH, LQKENI. The V end was cut by 7 bases, the J end by 4 bases, with 16 bases between. This CDR3 has 14 residues.

As DNA, the CDR3 is TGTGCCAGCAGCTTAGGAAGTCTAGCGGGGAGGACCTACGAGCAGTACGTC. Amino acids: CASSLGSLAGRTYEQYV. V and J are TRBV7-9 and TRBJ2-7; the match to TRBD2 covers 9 bases. Germline CDR1 and CDR2: SEHNR and FQNEAQ (reference sequence). This CDR3 contains 17 residues. V was pared by 1 base and J by 2 bases, with 9 bases of the junction left unmatched.

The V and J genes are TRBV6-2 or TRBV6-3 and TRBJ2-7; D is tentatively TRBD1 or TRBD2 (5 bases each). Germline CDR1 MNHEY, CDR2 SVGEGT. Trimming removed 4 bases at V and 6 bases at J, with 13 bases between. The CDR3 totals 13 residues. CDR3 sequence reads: CASSLWAGSEQYV. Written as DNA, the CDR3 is TGTGCCAGCAGTTTATGGGCAGGGAGCGAGCAGTACGTC.

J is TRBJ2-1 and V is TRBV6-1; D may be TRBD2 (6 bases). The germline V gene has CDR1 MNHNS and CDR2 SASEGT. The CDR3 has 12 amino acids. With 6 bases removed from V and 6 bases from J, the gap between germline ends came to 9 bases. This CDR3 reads CASRGTFNEQFF. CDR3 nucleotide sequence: TGTGCCAGCAGGGGGACTTTCAATGAGCAGTTCTTC.

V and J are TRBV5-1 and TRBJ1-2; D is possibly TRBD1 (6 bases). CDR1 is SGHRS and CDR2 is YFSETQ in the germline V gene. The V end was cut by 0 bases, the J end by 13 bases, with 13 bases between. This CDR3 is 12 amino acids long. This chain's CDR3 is CASSLDRERPTF. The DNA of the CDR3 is TGCGCCAGCAGCTTGGACAGGGAAAGGCCCACCTTC.

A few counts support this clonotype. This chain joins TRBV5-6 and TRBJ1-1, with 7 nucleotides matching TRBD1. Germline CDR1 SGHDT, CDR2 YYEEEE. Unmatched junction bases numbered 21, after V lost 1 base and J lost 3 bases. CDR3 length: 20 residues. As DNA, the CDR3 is TGTGCCAGCAGCTTGTATTATCCTCGGGACAGTGTCAAGGAGGACACTGAAGCTTTCTTT. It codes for CASSLYYPRDSVKEDTEAFF.